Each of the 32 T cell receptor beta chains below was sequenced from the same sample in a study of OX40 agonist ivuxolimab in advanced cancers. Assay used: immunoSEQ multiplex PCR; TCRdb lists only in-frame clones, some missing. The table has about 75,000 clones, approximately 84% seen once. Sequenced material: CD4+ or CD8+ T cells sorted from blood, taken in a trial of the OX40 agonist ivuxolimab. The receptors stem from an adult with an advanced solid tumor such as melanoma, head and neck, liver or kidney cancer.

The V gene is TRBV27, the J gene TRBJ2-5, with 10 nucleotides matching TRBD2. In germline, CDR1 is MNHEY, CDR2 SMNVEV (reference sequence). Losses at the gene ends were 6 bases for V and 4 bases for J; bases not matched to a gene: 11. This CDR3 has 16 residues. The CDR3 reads CASRPARLAGVETQYF. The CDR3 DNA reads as TGTGCCAGCAGACCGGCCCGCCTAGCGGGAGTAGAGACCCAGTACTTC.

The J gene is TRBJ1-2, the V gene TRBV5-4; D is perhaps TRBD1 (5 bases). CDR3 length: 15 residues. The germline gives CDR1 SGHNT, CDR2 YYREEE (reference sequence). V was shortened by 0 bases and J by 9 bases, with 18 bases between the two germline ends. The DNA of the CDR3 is TGTGCCAGCAGCTTGGATGGTCGGCAGGGAGTGAGCTACACCTTC. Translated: CASSLDGRQGVSYTF.

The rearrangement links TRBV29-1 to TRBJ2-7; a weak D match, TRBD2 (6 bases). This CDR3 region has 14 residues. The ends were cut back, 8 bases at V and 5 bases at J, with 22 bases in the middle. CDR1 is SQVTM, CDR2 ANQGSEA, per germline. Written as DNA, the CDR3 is TGCAGCCCGCCTAGCGCGGAGACCCTCAACGAGCAGTACTTC. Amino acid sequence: CSPPSAETLNEQYF.

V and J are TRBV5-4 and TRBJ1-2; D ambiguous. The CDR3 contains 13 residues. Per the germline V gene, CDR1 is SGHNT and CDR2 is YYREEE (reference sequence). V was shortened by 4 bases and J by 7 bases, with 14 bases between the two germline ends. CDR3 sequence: CASSPGNLAGYTF. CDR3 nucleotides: TGTGCCAGCAGCCCCGGTAATCTCGCTGGCTACACCTTC.

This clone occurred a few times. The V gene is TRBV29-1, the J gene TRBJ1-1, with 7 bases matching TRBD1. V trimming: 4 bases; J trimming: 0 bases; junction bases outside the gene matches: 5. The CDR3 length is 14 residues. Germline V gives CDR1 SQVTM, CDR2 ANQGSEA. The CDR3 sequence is CSVGQGVLNTEAFF. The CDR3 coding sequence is TGCAGCGTTGGACAGGGAGTCCTGAACACTGAAGCTTTCTTT. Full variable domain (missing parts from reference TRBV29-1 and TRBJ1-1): SAVISQKPSRDICQRGTSLTIQCQVDSQVTMMFWYRQQPGQSLTLIATANQGSEATYESGFVIDKFPISRPNLTFSTLTVSNMSPEDSSIYLCSVGQGVLNTEAFFGQGTRLTVV.

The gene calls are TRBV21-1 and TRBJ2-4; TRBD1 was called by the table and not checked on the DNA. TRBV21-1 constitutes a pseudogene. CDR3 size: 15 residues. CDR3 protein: CASSTIRQGKNIQYF. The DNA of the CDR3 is TGTGCCAGCAGCACCATTCGACAGGGCAAAAACATTCAGTACTTC.

CDR3: CASSFKMGTGELFF. Written as DNA, the CDR3 is TGTGCCAGTAGTTTCAAAATGGGAACCGGGGAGCTGTTTTTT. The rearrangement links TRBV19 to TRBJ2-2; D is uncertain. Trimming cost V 5 bases and J 5 bases, with 12 bases left between them. This CDR3 is 14 amino acids long. Germline values: CDR1 LNHDA, CDR2 SQIVND (reference sequence). The entire variable domain, with the rest obtained from reference TRBV19 and TRBJ2-2, is as follows: DGGITQSPKYLFRKEGQNVTLSCEQNLNHDAMYWYRQDPGQGLRLIYYSQIVNDFQKGDIAEGYSVSREKKESFPLTVTSAQKNPTAFYLCASSFKMGTGELFFGEGSRLTVL.

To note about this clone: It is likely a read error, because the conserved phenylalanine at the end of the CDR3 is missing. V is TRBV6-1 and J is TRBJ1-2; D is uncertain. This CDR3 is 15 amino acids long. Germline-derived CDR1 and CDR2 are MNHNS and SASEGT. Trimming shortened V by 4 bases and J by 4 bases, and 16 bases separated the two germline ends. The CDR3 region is CASSVGSSGSYGYTL. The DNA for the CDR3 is TGTGCCAGCAGTGTAGGGTCCTCCGGTTCCTATGGCTACACCCTC.

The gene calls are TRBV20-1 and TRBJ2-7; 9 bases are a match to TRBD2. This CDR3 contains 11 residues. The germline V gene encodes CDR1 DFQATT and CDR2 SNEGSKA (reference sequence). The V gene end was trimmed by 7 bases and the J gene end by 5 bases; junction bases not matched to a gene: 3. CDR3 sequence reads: CSGTSANEQYF. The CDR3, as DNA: TGCAGTGGGACTAGCGCCAACGAGCAGTACTTC.

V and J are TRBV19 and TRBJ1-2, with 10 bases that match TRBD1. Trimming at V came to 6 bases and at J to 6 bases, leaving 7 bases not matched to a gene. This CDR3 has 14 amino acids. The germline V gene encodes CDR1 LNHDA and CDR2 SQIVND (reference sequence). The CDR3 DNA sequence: TGTGCCAGTAGCGACAGGGGGCCCATCGATGGCTACACCTTC. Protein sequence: CASSDRGPIDGYTF.

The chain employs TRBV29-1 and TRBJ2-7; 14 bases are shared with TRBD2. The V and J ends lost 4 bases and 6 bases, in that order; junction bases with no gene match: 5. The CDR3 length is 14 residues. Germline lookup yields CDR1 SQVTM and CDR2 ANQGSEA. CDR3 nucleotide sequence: TGCAGCGTTGTGGGACTAGCGGGAGCTAGCGAGCAGTACTTC. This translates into CSVVGLAGASEQYF.

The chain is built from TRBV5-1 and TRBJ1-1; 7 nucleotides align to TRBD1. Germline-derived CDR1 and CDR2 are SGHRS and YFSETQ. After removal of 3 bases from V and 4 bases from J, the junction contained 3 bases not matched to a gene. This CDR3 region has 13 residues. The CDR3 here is CASSSTGSTEAFF. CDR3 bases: TGCGCCAGCAGCTCGACAGGGAGCACTGAAGCTTTCTTT.

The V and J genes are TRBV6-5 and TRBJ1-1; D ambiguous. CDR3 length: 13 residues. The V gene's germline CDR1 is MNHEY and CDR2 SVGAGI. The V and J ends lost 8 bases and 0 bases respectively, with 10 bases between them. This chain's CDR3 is CASLGRMNTEAFF. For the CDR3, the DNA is TGTGCCAGCCTCGGGAGGATGAACACTGAAGCTTTCTTT.

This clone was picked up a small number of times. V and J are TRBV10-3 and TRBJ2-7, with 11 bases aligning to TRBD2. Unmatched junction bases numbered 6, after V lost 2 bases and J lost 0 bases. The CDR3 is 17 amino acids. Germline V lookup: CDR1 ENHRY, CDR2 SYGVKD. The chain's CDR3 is CAISETSGRGSSYEQYF. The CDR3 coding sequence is TGTGCCATCAGTGAGACTAGCGGGAGAGGGAGCTCCTACGAGCAGTACTTC.

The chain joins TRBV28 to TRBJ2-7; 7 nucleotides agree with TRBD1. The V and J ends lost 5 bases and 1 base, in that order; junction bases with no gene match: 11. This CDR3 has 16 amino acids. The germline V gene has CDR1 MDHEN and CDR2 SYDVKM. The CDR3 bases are TGTGCCAGCAGTCTTGGGACAGATGAATTTTCCTACGAGCAGTACTTC. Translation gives CASSLGTDEFSYEQYF.

CDR3 DNA sequence: TGTGCCAGCAGCCAACTCGGGAAGACCCAGTACTTC. Amino acids: CASSQLGKTQYF. This sequence joins TRBV6-5 and TRBJ2-5, with TRBD2 as a possible D gene (5 bases). Trimming removed 6 bases from V and 6 bases from J, with 11 bases in between. Germline V gene sequence: CDR1 MNHEY, CDR2 SVGAGI. The CDR3 has 12 amino acids.

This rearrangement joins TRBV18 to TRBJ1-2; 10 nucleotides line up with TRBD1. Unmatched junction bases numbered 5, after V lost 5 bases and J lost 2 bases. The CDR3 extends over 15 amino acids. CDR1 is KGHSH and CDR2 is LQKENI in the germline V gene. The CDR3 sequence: CASSADRGPNYGYTF. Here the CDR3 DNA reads TGTGCCAGCTCAGCAGACAGGGGGCCCAACTATGGCTACACCTTC.

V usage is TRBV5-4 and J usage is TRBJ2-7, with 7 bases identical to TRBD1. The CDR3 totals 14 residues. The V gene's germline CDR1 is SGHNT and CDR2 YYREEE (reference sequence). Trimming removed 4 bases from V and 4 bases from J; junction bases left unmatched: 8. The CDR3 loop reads CASSLIGQEYEQYF. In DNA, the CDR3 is TGTGCCAGCAGCCTGATAGGACAGGAATACGAGCAGTACTTC.

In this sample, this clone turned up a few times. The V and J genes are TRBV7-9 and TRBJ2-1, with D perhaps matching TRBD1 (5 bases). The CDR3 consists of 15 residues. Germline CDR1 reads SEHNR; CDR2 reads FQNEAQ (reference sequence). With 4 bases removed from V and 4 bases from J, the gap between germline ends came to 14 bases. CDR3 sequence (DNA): TGTGCCAGCAGCTACGACCTAGGGGAATACAATGAGCAGTTCTTC. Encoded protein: CASSYDLGEYNEQFF.

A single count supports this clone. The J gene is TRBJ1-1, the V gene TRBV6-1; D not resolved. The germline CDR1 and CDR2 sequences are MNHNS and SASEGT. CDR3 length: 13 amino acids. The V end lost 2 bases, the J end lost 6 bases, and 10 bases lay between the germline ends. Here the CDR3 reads CASSERVRSEAFF. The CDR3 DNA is TGTGCCAGCAGTGAAAGGGTCCGATCTGAAGCTTTCTTT.

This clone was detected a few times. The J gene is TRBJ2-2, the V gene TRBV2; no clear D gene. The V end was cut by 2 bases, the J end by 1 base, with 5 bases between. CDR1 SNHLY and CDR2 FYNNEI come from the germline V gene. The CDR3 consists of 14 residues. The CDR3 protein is CASSERRNTGELFF. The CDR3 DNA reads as TGTGCCAGCAGTGAAAGGAGGAACACCGGGGAGCTGTTTTTT.

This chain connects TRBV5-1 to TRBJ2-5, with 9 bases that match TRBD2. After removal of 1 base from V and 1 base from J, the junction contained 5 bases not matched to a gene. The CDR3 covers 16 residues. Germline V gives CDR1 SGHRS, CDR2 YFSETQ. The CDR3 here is CASSLWAAGGQETQYF. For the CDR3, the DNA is TGCGCCAGCAGCTTGTGGGCAGCGGGAGGCCAAGAGACCCAGTACTTC. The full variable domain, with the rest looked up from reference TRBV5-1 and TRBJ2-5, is KAGVTQTPRYLIKTRGQQVTLSCSPISGHRSVSWYQQTPGQGLQFLFEYFSETQRNKGNFPGRFSGRQFSNSRSEMNVSTLELGDSALYLCASSLWAAGGQETQYFGPGTRLLVL.

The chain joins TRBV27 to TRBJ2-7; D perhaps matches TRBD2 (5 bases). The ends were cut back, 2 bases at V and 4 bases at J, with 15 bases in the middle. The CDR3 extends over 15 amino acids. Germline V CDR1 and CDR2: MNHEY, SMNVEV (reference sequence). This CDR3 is CASSLTPGLSYEQYF. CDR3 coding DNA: TGTGCCAGCAGTTTAACGCCTGGACTGTCATACGAGCAGTACTTC.

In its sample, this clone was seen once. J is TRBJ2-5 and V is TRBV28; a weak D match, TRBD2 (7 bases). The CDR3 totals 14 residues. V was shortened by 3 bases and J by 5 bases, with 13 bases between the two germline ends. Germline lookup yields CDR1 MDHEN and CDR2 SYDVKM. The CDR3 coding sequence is TGTGCCAGCAGTTTGGGGGGGGCTCGGGAGACCCAGTACTTC. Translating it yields CASSLGGARETQYF.

This CDR3 reads CASSFLTGGNTEAFF. In DNA, the CDR3 is TGCGCCAGCAGCTTCTTGACAGGGGGCAACACTGAAGCTTTCTTT. J is TRBJ1-1 and V is TRBV5-1; 10 nucleotides line up with TRBD1. Germline values: CDR1 SGHRS, CDR2 YFSETQ. The CDR3 extends over 15 amino acids. J lost 2 bases, V lost 2 bases, and 3 bases had no gene match.

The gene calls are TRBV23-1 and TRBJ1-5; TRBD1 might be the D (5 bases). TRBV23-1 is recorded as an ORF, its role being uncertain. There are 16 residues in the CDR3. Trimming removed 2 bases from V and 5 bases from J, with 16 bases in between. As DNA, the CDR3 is TGCGCCAGCAGTCAAATCCTTCCGGGACCTCATCAGCCCCAGCATTTT. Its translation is CASSQILPGPHQPQHF.

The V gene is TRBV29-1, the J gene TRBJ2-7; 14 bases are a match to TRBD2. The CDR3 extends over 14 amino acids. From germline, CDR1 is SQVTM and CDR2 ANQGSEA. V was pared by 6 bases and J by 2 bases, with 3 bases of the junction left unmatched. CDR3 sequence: CSVTGLAGAYEQYF. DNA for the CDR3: TGCAGCGTGACGGGACTAGCGGGGGCCTACGAGCAGTACTTC.

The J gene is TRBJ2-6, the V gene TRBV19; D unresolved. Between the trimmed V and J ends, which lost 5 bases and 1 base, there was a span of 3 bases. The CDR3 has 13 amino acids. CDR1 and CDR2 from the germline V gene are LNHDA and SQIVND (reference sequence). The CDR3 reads CASSVSGANVLTF. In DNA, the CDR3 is TGTGCCAGTAGTGTATCTGGGGCCAACGTCCTGACTTTC.

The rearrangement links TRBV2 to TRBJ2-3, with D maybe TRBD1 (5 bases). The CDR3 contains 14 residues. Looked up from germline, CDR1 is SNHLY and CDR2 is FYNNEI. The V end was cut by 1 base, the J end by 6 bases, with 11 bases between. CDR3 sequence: CASSEGRGIDTQYF. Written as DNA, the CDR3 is TGTGCCAGCAGTGAAGGTAGGGGAATCGATACGCAGTATTTT.

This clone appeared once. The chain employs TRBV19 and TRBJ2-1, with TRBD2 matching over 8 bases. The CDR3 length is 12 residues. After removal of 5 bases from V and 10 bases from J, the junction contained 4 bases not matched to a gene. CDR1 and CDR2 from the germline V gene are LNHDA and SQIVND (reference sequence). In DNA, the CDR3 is TGTGCCAGTAGTGAACCTAGCGGGGAGCAGTTCTTC. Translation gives CASSEPSGEQFF.

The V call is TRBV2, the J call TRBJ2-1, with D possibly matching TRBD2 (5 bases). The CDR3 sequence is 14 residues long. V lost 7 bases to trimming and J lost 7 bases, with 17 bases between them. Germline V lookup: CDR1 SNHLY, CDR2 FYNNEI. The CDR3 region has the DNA TGTGCCAGCACAGTAAGGATAGGCGGGAATGAGCAGTTCTTC. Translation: CASTVRIGGNEQFF.

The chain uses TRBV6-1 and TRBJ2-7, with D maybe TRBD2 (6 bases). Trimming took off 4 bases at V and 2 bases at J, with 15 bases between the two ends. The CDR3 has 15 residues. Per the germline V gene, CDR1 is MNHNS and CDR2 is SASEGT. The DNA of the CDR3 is TGTGCCAGCAGTGTCGAAGGACTAAACGCCTACGAGCAGTACTTC. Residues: CASSVEGLNAYEQYF.